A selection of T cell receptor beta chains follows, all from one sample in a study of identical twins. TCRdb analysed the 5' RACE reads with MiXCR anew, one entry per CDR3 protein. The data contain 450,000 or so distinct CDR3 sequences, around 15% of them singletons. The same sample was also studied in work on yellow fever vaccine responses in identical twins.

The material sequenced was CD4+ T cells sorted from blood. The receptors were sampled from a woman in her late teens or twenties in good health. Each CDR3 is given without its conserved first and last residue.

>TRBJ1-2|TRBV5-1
ASSLETGGSYGYT
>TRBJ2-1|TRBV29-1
SVLDNREVQF
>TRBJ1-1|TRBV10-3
AISVQNEAF
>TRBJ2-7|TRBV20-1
SASRRTSYEQY
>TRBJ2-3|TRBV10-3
AISPGQGYTDTQY
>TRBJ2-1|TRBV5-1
ASGLAGGLGADEQF
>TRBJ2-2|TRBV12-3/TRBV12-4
ASSRTSGMNTGELF
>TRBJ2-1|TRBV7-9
ASFRLAGDNEQF
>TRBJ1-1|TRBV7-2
ASSLAVTGRGTEAF
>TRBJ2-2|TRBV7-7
ASSPGLGNTGELF
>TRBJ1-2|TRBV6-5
ASSYSPGGANYGYT
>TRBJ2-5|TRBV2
ASKGGFTYQETQY
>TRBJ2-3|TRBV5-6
ASSLGSHTDTQY
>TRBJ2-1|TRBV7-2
ASSLGQPRDEQF
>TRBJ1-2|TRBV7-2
ASSLVGGDRGYGYT
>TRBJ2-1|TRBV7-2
ASSLDVGYNEQF
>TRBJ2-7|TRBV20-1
SASTGTGRLEQY
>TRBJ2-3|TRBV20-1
SARYGSHTDTQY
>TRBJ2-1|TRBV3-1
ASSETGGLYNEQF
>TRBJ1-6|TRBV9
ASSGGGRNNSPLH
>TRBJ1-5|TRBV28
ASSQILSNQPQH
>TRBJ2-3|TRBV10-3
AISEGQPKGDTQY
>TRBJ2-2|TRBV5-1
ASSWDGTPVGELF
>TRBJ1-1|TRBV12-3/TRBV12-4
ASSFQGHKGEAF
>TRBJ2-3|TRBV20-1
SARLDRADTQY
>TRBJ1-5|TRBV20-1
SARDRPRSNQPQH
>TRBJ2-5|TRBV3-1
ASSFSGGEETQY
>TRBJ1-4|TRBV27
ASSLAGLGEKLF
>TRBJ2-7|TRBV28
ASSLGVGQY
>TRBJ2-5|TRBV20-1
STPGQGETQY
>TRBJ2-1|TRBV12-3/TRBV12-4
ARCLVGLAGAPSYNEQF
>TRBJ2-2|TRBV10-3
AITSKAGGNTGELF
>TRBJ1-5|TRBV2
ASSVQSFSNQPQH
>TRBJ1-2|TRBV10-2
ASSDQFRGSGYT
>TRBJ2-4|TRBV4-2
ASSQEIRKVGNIQY
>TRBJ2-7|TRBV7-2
ASSPPPPFYEQY
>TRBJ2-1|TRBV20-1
SASDTGTWNNEQF
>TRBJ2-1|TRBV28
ASTLAGVGWSNEQF
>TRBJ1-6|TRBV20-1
SARAGSLDNSPLH
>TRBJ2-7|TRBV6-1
ASREGGSGSYEQY
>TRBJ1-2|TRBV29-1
SVRDRGSGYT
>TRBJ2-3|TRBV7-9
ASSLTTGPTDTQY
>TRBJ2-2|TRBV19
ASSLQSTVGELF
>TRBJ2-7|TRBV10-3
AISERTGDYEQY
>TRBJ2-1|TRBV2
ASSRLQGYNEQF
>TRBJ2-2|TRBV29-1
SVVTGGTGELF
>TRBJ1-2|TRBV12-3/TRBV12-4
ASSQTGGGLGYT